The present TCR beta chain was sequenced within a study of T cells in Graves' hyperthyroidism and ophthalmopathy. Study-level points and caveats: Blood samples included most of the expanded thyroid clonotypes exceeding 0.001.

With V trimmed by 5 bases and J by 4 bases, 10 bases remained unmatched. This CDR3 region has 15 residues. This clonotype was observed many times. Its antigen is currently unknown. Amplification yielded TCR beta CDR3 regions, with RNA transcripts as the source. A first-round RT-PCR of the TCR CDR3 used the HTBI primer set. Each CDR3 protein is one row after TCRdb ran MiXCR on the multiplex PCR reads. The table has some 350,000 distinct CDR3 sequences, under 20% seen once. Material: blood. This sequence was found in a woman aged 18-30 years with Graves' hyperthyroidism. The gene calls are TRBV12-3 or TRBV12-4 and TRBJ1-2; 7 bases align to TRBD1. CDR3 in DNA: TGTGCCAGCAGTAGGACAGGTGCCCTTTCCTATGGCTACACCTTC. Its translation: CASSRTGALSYGYTF.